The 2 T cell receptor beta chains below were found in one sample sequenced in a study of cytomegalovirus exposure and HLA in healthy donors. This PCR relied on a set of 60 Vbeta primers and 13 Jbeta primers. Assay used: immunoSEQ multiplex PCR; TCRdb lists only in-frame clones, some missing. The data contain almost 200,000 clones, about four fifths of them singletons. Sequenced sample: PBMCs. The receptors shown here come from a male donor in good health and CMV-seropositive.

As regards this clone: Different DNA sequences within this sample yield the same CDR3. The rearrangement links TRBV5-1 to TRBJ2-1; the match to TRBD2 covers 8 bases. This CDR3 contains 14 residues. Trimming cost V 0 bases and J 5 bases; bases outside gene matches: 1. Germline V lookup: CDR1 SGHRS, CDR2 YFSETQ. This CDR3 reads CASSLVAGNNEQFF. DNA of the CDR3: TGCGCCAGCAGCTTGGTAGCGGGGAACAATGAGCAGTTCTTC. Full variable domain (rest looked up from reference TRBV5-1 and TRBJ2-1): KAGVTQTPRYLIKTRGQQVTLSCSPISGHRSVSWYQQTPGQGLQFLFEYFSETQRNKGNFPGRFSGRQFSNSRSEMNVSTLELGDSALYLCASSLVAGNNEQFFGPGTRLTVL.

The chain uses TRBV4-3 and TRBJ2-2; 10 nucleotides match TRBD2. Germline lookup yields CDR1 LGHNA and CDR2 YSLEER. Unmatched junction bases numbered 7, after V lost 1 base and J lost 2 bases. CDR3 length: 18 amino acids. The CDR3 loop reads CASSQGNQREGNTGELFF. CDR3 coding DNA: TGCGCCAGCAGCCAAGGGAATCAGCGGGAGGGCAACACCGGGGAGCTGTTTTTT.